The sequence of this T cell receptor beta chain was determined in a study of blood T cell repertoires in COVID-19. Looking at the study overall: PBMCs, B-cell-depleted T cells, or T cells provided the cDNA or gDNA that made up the material.

The repertoire was sequenced with immunoSEQ multiplex PCR; TCRdb's copy has only in-frame clones and lacks some. The sample includes around 60,000 clones, roughly 80% of them seen just once. This CDR3 region has 15 residues. Trimming cost V 1 base and J 6 bases, with 12 bases left between them. Germline CDR1 and CDR2: MNHNS and SASEGT. Patients at the Seattle site were enrolled during active infection and followed longitudinally. The specimen was peripheral blood. The V call is TRBV6-1, the J call TRBJ1-4; weak D call: TRBD1 (5 bases). The TCR originated in a man in his fifties or sixties with COVID-19, enrolled during active disease. CDR3 bases: TGTGCCAGCAGTGAAGGGCAGGGCGTCTATGAAAAACTGTTTTTT. Encoded protein: CASSEGQGVYEKLFF.